These T cell receptor beta chains were read from a single sample in a study of shared T cell receptors in the human thymus. Sequencing was performed with immunoSEQ multiplex PCR; in TCRdb, only in-frame clones are kept and a portion is missing. The data show about 660,000 clones, with over 75% seen just once and around 0.0099% held by the top ten. The same sample was also used in a study of human thymus T cells.

The specimen sequenced was thymocytes. The source is a boy in the first two years of life with a congenital heart defect. Each CDR3 is given with its conserved first and last residue. D genes are given only for firm matches. The size field is filled for only some rows; it gives once, few, many or a size class.

CDR3: CASSGGSSYNEQFF
DNA: TGTGCCAGCAGCGGCGGGAGCTCCTACAATGAGCAGTTCTTC
V: TRBV7-3
size: NA
J: TRBJ2-1
D: TRBD2

CDR3: CASSESGGQSKNIQYF
DNA: TGCGCCAGCAGTGAGTCGGGTGGGCAAAGCAAAAACATTCAGTACTTC
V: TRBV10-2
size: NA
J: TRBJ2-4
D: NA

CDR3: CASSPLGETNEKLFF
DNA: TGTGCCAGCAGCCCCTTAGGGGAAACTAATGAAAAACTGTTTTTT
V: TRBV6-6
size: once
J: TRBJ1-4
D: NA

CDR3: CASSQGGLAGFDEQYF
DNA: TGCGCCAGCAGCCAAGGGGGACTAGCGGGATTCGACGAGCAGTACTTC
V: TRBV4-3
size: NA
J: TRBJ2-7
D: TRBD2

CDR3: CASSGHSSGANVLTF
DNA: TGTGCCAGTAGTGGGCATTCCTCTGGGGCCAACGTCCTGACTTTC
V: TRBV19
size: NA
J: TRBJ2-6
D: NA

CDR3: CASSGADRVLGSYEQYF
DNA: TGTGCCAGCAGTGGTGCGGACAGGGTTCTGGGTTCCTACGAGCAGTACTTC
V: TRBV2
size: NA
J: TRBJ2-7
D: TRBD1

CDR3: CASSLGGTAFEAFF
DNA: TGTGCCAGCAGCTTAGGGGGGACAGCTTTCGAAGCTTTCTTT
V: TRBV13
size: NA
J: TRBJ1-1
D: TRBD1

CDR3: CASSPSPDSGRDTQYF
DNA: TGTGCCAGCAGCCCCTCCCCGGATAGCGGGAGGGATACGCAGTATTTT
V: TRBV7-2
size: NA
J: TRBJ2-3
D: TRBD2

CDR3: CASSLRGSQPQHF
DNA: TGTGCCAGCAGTTTAAGAGGGAGTCAGCCCCAGCATTTT
V: TRBV27
size: few
J: TRBJ1-5
D: NA

CDR3: CASSLWGRGGGNTEAFF
DNA: TGTGCCAGCAGCTTATGGGGGCGCGGAGGAGGGAACACTGAAGCTTTCTTT
V: TRBV7-2
size: NA
J: TRBJ1-1
D: NA

CDR3: CASTYADSNQPQHF
DNA: TGTGCCAGCACTTACGCGGATTCCAATCAGCCCCAGCATTTT
V: TRBV28
size: once
J: TRBJ1-5
D: NA

CDR3: CATLGQAGNTIYF
DNA: TGTGCCACCCTAGGACAGGCTGGAAACACCATATATTTT
V: TRBV10-3
size: NA
J: TRBJ1-3
D: TRBD1

CDR3: CASSAAGGVGGYTF
DNA: TGTGCCAGCAGCGCTGCGGGCGGGGTCGGGGGCTACACCTTC
V: TRBV13
size: NA
J: TRBJ1-2
D: NA

CDR3: CASSERVQGEDTGELFF
DNA: TGTGCCAGCAGTGAACGGGTTCAGGGGGAGGACACCGGGGAGCTGTTTTTT
V: TRBV6-1
size: NA
J: TRBJ2-2
D: NA

CDR3: CASSLARRDTEAFF
DNA: TGTGCCAGCAGCTTAGCCAGACGGGACACTGAAGCTTTCTTT
V: TRBV7-9
size: NA
J: TRBJ1-1
D: NA

CDR3: CASSLRQGAYSGYTF
DNA: TGCGCCAGCAGCCTGAGACAGGGGGCCTATTCCGGCTACACCTTC
V: TRBV4-1
size: NA
J: TRBJ1-2
D: TRBD1

CDR3: CASSGTGFQPQHF
DNA: TGTGCCAGTAGCGGGACAGGGTTTCAGCCCCAGCATTTT
V: TRBV19
size: NA
J: TRBJ1-5
D: TRBD1

CDR3: CASSQELRQTSGQETQYF
DNA: TGCGCCAGCAGCCAAGAACTCCGACAGACTAGCGGACAAGAGACCCAGTACTTC
V: TRBV4-3
size: NA
J: TRBJ2-5
D: TRBD2

CDR3: CASSQDQQGQGQPQHF
DNA: TGCGCCAGCAGCCAAGATCAGCAGGGCCAGGGTCAGCCCCAGCATTTT
V: TRBV4-1
size: NA
J: TRBJ1-5
D: NA

CDR3: CAWSAPGTPYNEQFF
DNA: TGTGCCTGGAGTGCCCCCGGGACACCGTACAATGAGCAGTTCTTC
V: TRBV30
size: NA
J: TRBJ2-1
D: NA

CDR3: CSGTTESYEQYF
DNA: TGCAGCGGTACGACAGAATCCTACGAGCAGTACTTC
V: TRBV29-1
size: NA
J: TRBJ2-7
D: NA

CDR3: CASWGGRASEQYF
DNA: TGTGCCAGCTGGGGAGGGAGGGCGTCCGAGCAGTACTTC
V: TRBV7-9
size: NA
J: TRBJ2-7
D: TRBD2

CDR3: CASGLVYERNSYNEQFF
DNA: TGTGCTAGTGGTTTGGTGTATGAGCGGAACTCCTACAATGAGCAGTTCTTC
V: TRBV12-5
size: NA
J: TRBJ2-1
D: NA

CDR3: CASSRRHRQDTEAFF
DNA: TGTGCCAGCAGCCGCAGACACCGACAGGACACTGAAGCTTTCTTT
V: TRBV27
size: NA
J: TRBJ1-1
D: NA

CDR3: CATSRDLTPGQVFNYGYTF
DNA: TGTGCCACCAGCAGAGATTTAACCCCTGGACAGGTTTTTAACTATGGCTACACCTTC
V: TRBV15
size: NA
J: TRBJ1-2
D: TRBD1

CDR3: CASSQPGTGVSETQYF
DNA: TGCGCCAGCAGTCAGCCCGGGACAGGGGTATCAGAGACCCAGTACTTC
V: TRBV23-1
size: once
J: TRBJ2-5
D: TRBD1

CDR3: CASSQGPSSGSSYEQYF
DNA: TGTGCCAGCAGCCAAGGTCCCTCTAGCGGGAGCTCCTACGAGCAGTACTTC
V: TRBV14
size: NA
J: TRBJ2-7
D: TRBD2

CDR3: CSVESPAHEQYF
DNA: TGCAGCGTTGAAAGCCCAGCGCACGAGCAGTACTTC
V: TRBV29-1
size: NA
J: TRBJ2-7
D: NA

CDR3: CASTSAGAYEQYF
DNA: TGTGCCAGCACCTCGGCAGGGGCCTACGAGCAGTACTTC
V: TRBV19
size: NA
J: TRBJ2-7
D: NA

CDR3: CASSTSTTRREQYF
DNA: TGTGCCAGCAGTACCTCGACAACCAGGAGGGAGCAGTACTTC
V: TRBV6-6
size: NA
J: TRBJ2-7
D: NA

CDR3: CASSLGTSERSYNEQFF
DNA: TGTGCCAGCAGTTTGGGGACTAGCGAACGCTCCTACAATGAGCAGTTCTTC
V: TRBV28
size: once
J: TRBJ2-1
D: TRBD2

CDR3: CASSPLPGQGVDYGYTF
DNA: TGTGCCAGCAGCCCTCTACCCGGACAGGGGGTGGACTATGGCTACACCTTC
V: TRBV5-6
size: few
J: TRBJ1-2
D: TRBD1

CDR3: CASSTPGLVKLETQYF
DNA: TGTGCCAGTAGTACCCCGGGACTAGTTAAATTAGAGACCCAGTACTTC
V: TRBV19
size: NA
J: TRBJ2-5
D: TRBD2

CDR3: CASGPGQGPGETQYF
DNA: TGTGCTAGTGGCCCGGGACAGGGGCCAGGAGAGACCCAGTACTTC
V: TRBV12-5
size: NA
J: TRBJ2-5
D: TRBD1

CDR3: CASSPNRDRPLSGNTIYF
DNA: TGCGCCAGCAGCCCAAACCGGGACAGGCCCCTCTCTGGAAACACCATATATTTT
V: TRBV4-3
size: few
J: TRBJ1-3
D: TRBD1

CDR3: CASSLSPSGSYEQYF
DNA: TGTGCCAGCAGCTTATCTCCTAGCGGGAGCTACGAGCAGTACTTC
V: TRBV11-2
size: once
J: TRBJ2-7
D: TRBD2

CDR3: CASSRIRDRGYEQYF
DNA: TGCGCCAGCAGCCGAATCCGGGACAGGGGCTACGAGCAGTACTTC
V: TRBV4-1
size: NA
J: TRBJ2-7
D: TRBD1

CDR3: CAWRLSRIMNTEAFF
DNA: TGTGCCTGGAGGTTATCGAGGATCATGAACACTGAAGCTTTCTTT
V: TRBV30
size: NA
J: TRBJ1-1
D: NA

CDR3: CASSSRHISYNEQFF
DNA: TGTGCCAGCAGCTCGAGACATATCTCCTACAATGAGCAGTTCTTC
V: TRBV7-2
size: NA
J: TRBJ2-1
D: NA

CDR3: CASGGVRLAGSNEQYF
DNA: TGCGCCAGCGGGGGGGTTCGACTAGCGGGAAGCAACGAGCAGTACTTC
V: TRBV10-2
size: NA
J: TRBJ2-7
D: TRBD2

CDR3: CASSHPGREGYEQYF
DNA: TGCGCCAGCAGCCACCCTGGGCGGGAGGGATACGAGCAGTACTTC
V: TRBV5-1
size: NA
J: TRBJ2-7
D: TRBD2

CDR3: CASSQDPGLAGGGNEQYF
DNA: TGTGCCAGCAGCCAGGATCCGGGACTAGCGGGAGGCGGGAACGAGCAGTACTTC
V: TRBV4-2
size: once
J: TRBJ2-7
D: TRBD2